This T cell receptor beta chain was captured in a study of Tregs in tolerant kidney transplant recipients. Study results and limitations: The most relevant donor-specific Treg TCRbeta repertoire apparently came from expansion with activated donor B cells.

Germline V CDR1 and CDR2: LNHNV, YYDKDF (reference sequence). This CDR3 has 17 amino acids. V shed 5 bases and J shed 1 base, with 19 bases lying between them. Sequenced by immunoSEQ multiplex PCR; TCRdb stores in-frame clones only, minus some. The sample has 60,000 or so clones; 70% to 90% are singletons. Unstimulated regulatory T cells (CD4+CD25+CD127-), CD4+CD25- non-regulatory cells, CD4 and CD8 cells were FACS-sorted from thawed PBMCs. Regulatory T cells were sorted from thawed PBMCs rested overnight at 37°C with approximately 210 IU/ml IL-2. In the case of this clone: Its matching antigen is unknown.

The input for sequencing was Tregs from blood, taken before the transplant. The sequence derives from a human donor who received a combined kidney and bone marrow transplant. J is TRBJ2-3 and V is TRBV15; possibly TRBD1 or TRBD2 for D (5 bases each). The CDR3 sequence is CATSALWDARGTDTQYF. CDR3 DNA: TGTGCCACCAGCGCACTATGGGACGCACGAGGCACAGATACGCAGTATTTT.